The rows below give T cell receptor beta chains drawn from one sample of a study of cytomegalovirus exposure and HLA in healthy donors. The data were produced by immunoSEQ multiplex PCR, yet TCRdb's version contains in-frame clones alone and is incomplete. The repertoire holds about 200,000 clones, 70% to 80% seen once, with about 2.1% in the top ten. Sequencing was carried out using PBMCs. The origin of the receptors is a man younger than 45 in good health and CMV-seronegative. CDR3s include the opening cysteine and the closing phenylalanine or tryptophan. The D gene is left open where the match is weak. Clone size appears in some rows only: once, few, many, or a class for an expanded clone.

D	size	V	J	DNA	CDR3
-	-	TRBV5-1	TRBJ2-5	TGCGCCAGCAGCTTGGCCTCCAGCCAAGAGACCCAGTACTTC	CASSLASSQETQYF
-	-	TRBV27	TRBJ1-5	TGTGCCAGCAGTTTATGGAGGAATCAGCCCCAGCATTTT	CASSLWRNQPQHF
TRBD1	-	TRBV2	TRBJ1-5	TGTGCCAGCATCCGGGACAGGGAGAGCAATCAGCCCCAGCATTTT	CASIRDRESNQPQHF
TRBD1	few	TRBV7-3	TRBJ1-2	TGTGCCAGCAGCTTAGGGACAGGGACCGGCTACACCTTC	CASSLGTGTGYTF
-	few	TRBV9	TRBJ1-3	TGTGCCAGCAGCTCAGGTCGGGATAACGTGGACACCATATATTTT	CASSSGRDNVDTIYF
-	-	TRBV19	TRBJ2-7	TGTGCCAGTAGCGCGGGCTACGAGCAGTACTTC	CASSAGYEQYF
TRBD2	-	TRBV10-3	TRBJ2-3	TGTGCCATCAGTGAGTCTGGGCTAGCGGGAGCAGATACGCAGTATTTT	CAISESGLAGADTQYF
-	-	TRBV27	TRBJ2-5	TGTGCCAGCAACAGCAGGAGGAACGTCCAAGAGACCCAGTACTTC	CASNSRRNVQETQYF
-	-	TRBV30	TRBJ2-5	TGTGTAATGGGCCTTTTAGAGACCCAGTACTTC	CVMGLLETQYF
-	-	TRBV28	TRBJ2-7	TGTGCCAGCAGCACCCGGAGCTACGAGCAGTACTTC	CASSTRSYEQYF
TRBD1	once	TRBV9	TRBJ1-4	TGTGCCAGCAGTCCCGGGACAGGTGAAAAACTGTTTTTT	CASSPGTGEKLFF
-	-	TRBV4-1	TRBJ2-7	TGCGCCAGCAGCCAAGATTTGAAGCTCTACGAGCAGTACTTC	CASSQDLKLYEQYF
TRBD1	-	TRBV2	TRBJ1-5	TGTGCCAGCTCCGGGACAGGAGGTCAGCCCCAGCATTTT	CASSGTGGQPQHF
TRBD1	-	TRBV28	TRBJ2-1	TGTGCCGCACTTCTTCCTGACAGGGGATACAATGAGCAGTTCTTC	CAALLPDRGYNEQFF
-	-	TRBV6-6	TRBJ1-3	TGTGCCAGCAGTTACTCGGCAGGGGCTGGAAACACCATATATTTT	CASSYSAGAGNTIYF
TRBD2	-	TRBV27	TRBJ2-2	TGTGCCAGCAGTTTCGGACTAGGTCGCTCGCGGACCGGGGAGCTGTTTTTT	CASSFGLGRSRTGELFF
TRBD2	-	TRBV30	TRBJ2-7	TGTGCCTGGAGTGTAACGGGAGGATACGAGCAGTACTTC	CAWSVTGGYEQYF
-	-	TRBV6-5	TRBJ1-1	TGTGCCAGCAGTTACCCGGGTGGGAGCACTGAAGCTTTCTTT	CASSYPGGSTEAFF
-	once	TRBV29-1	TRBJ2-1	TGCAGCGTTCTACCCGCTGGCACAGCCTCCTACAATGAGCAGTTCTTC	CSVLPAGTASYNEQFF
-	-	TRBV19	TRBJ1-2	TGTGCCAGTTCCGACACTAACTATGGCTACACCTTC	CASSDTNYGYTF
TRBD1	-	TRBV2	TRBJ2-5	TGTGCCAGCAGGAGACGGGACAGGCTACAAGAGACCCAGTACTTC	CASRRRDRLQETQYF
TRBD2	-	TRBV5-1	TRBJ2-7	TGCGCCAGCAGCTTGGGCGGCGGGAGTAGCTCCTACGAGCAGTACTTC	CASSLGGGSSSYEQYF
TRBD1	once	TRBV29-1	TRBJ1-5	TGCAGCGTATCTACAGGGGATCAGCCCCAGCATTTT	CSVSTGDQPQHF
-	-	TRBV6-1	TRBJ1-5	TGTGCCAGCAGTGAAGTTCCGGGTAGCAATCAGCCCCAGCATTTT	CASSEVPGSNQPQHF
TRBD1	-	TRBV13	TRBJ1-4	TGTGCCAGCAGCCAGACAGGGACTAATGAAAAACTGTTTTTT	CASSQTGTNEKLFF
TRBD1	-	TRBV10-2	TRBJ1-3	TGCGCCAGCAACAGCGACGGGACAGGGACTGGAAACACCATATATTTT	CASNSDGTGTGNTIYF
TRBD2	-	TRBV7-7	TRBJ2-3	TGTGCTAGCAGCTCTCAAGCGGGAGTTGGTACAGATACGCAGTATTTT	CASSSQAGVGTDTQYF
TRBD1	-	TRBV9	TRBJ2-1	TGTGCCAGCAGCGTTACCGACAGGGGCGGGAATGAGCAGTTCTTC	CASSVTDRGGNEQFF
TRBD1	-	TRBV6-1	TRBJ1-5	TGTGCCAGCAGTGAAGAGGACAGGGACAATCAGCCCCAGCATTTT	CASSEEDRDNQPQHF
TRBD2	-	TRBV7-8	TRBJ2-7	TGTGCCAGCAGCCTCCTCTTGGCAGCGGGAGAAAGGGGCTACGAGCAGTACTTC	CASSLLLAAGERGYEQYF
TRBD2	-	TRBV19	TRBJ2-3	TGTGCCAGTAGTCTAGCGGAGGCGCAGTATTTT	CASSLAEAQYF
TRBD2	-	TRBV6-4	TRBJ2-3	TGTGCCAGCAGGCGGGAGGGCACAGATACGCAGTATTTT	CASRREGTDTQYF
TRBD1	once	TRBV7-8	TRBJ1-2	TGTGCCAGCAGCCCCCCTTTTGGACAGGGCGACTATGGCTACACCTTC	CASSPPFGQGDYGYTF
-	-	TRBV27	TRBJ1-1	TGTGCCAGCAGTTTATCGGAGGGCAGAAAAGCTGAAGCTTTCTTT	CASSLSEGRKAEAFF
-	once	TRBV19	TRBJ1-1	TGTGCCAGTAGTATGTTGGCAGTTTCTGACACTGAAGCTTTCTTT	CASSMLAVSDTEAFF
TRBD2	once	TRBV5-4	TRBJ2-5	TGTGCCAGCAGCTTGGCTGCGGGGGTGCTAGGAGAGACCCAGTACTTC	CASSLAAGVLGETQYF
-	-	TRBV19	TRBJ1-2	TGTGCCAGTAGTATATCGGGTGCTGGTAACTATGGCTACACCTTC	CASSISGAGNYGYTF
-	-	TRBV27	TRBJ2-7	TGTGCCAGCAGGCGTTTAGGGGCGTTCAACGAGCAGTACTTC	CASRRLGAFNEQYF
TRBD2	-	TRBV10-3	TRBJ2-3	TGTGCCATCAGTGAGTTGACTAGCGGGAGTGTGGGCACAGATACGCAGTATTTT	CAISELTSGSVGTDTQYF
TRBD1	-	TRBV6-1	TRBJ1-2	TGTGCCAGCAGTGTTTCGGGACAGGGTGATTCTGGCTACACCTTC	CASSVSGQGDSGYTF
TRBD1	-	TRBV19	TRBJ2-2	TGTGCCACTCGGACAGGGGCCCTCACCGGGGAGCTGTTTTTT	CATRTGALTGELFF
-	-	TRBV5-1	TRBJ2-2	TGCGCCAGCAGCAACCTAGGGAACACCGGGGAGCTGTTTTTT	CASSNLGNTGELFF
TRBD1	once	TRBV29-1	TRBJ2-1	TGCAGCGTTGAAGGAGACAGGGGCCGTGAGCAGTTCTTC	CSVEGDRGREQFF
-	-	TRBV6-1	TRBJ2-3	TGTGCCAGCAGTGAGCGACAGAGCACAGATACGCAGTATTTT	CASSERQSTDTQYF
TRBD2	-	TRBV11-2	TRBJ2-3	TGTGCCAGCAGCTTAGGAAGTAGCGGGAGAACAGATACGCAGTATTTT	CASSLGSSGRTDTQYF
-	-	TRBV4-1	TRBJ1-4	TGCGCCAGCAGCACCAGGACAGCAACTAATGAAAAACTGTTTTTT	CASSTRTATNEKLFF